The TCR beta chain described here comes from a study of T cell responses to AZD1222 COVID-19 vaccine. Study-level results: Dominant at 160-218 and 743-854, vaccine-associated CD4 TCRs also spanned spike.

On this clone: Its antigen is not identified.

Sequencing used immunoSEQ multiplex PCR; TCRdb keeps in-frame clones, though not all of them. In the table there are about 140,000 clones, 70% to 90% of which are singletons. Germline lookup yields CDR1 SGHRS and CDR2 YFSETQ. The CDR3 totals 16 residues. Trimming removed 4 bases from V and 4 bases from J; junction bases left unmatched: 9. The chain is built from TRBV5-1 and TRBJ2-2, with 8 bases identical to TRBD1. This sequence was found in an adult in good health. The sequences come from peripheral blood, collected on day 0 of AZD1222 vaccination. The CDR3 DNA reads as TGCGCCAGCAGCCGCCGAGGACAGGGCGGCACCGGGGAGCTGTTTTTT. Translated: CASSRRGQGGTGELFF.